This entry lists 10 T cell receptor beta chains sequenced from one sample in a study of T cells in Graves' hyperthyroidism and ophthalmopathy. There were TCR beta CDR3 regions amplified from RNA transcripts. HTBI primers drove first-round RT-PCR of the TCR CDR3. TCRdb re-called the multiplex PCR reads through MiXCR, storing one row per CDR3 protein. Among 500,000 to 600,000 distinct CDR3 sequences listed, approximately 15% were seen once. Sequenced input: blood. These receptors came from a woman under 30 with Graves' hyperthyroidism.

This clonotype was detected ten times or more. This sequence joins TRBV20-1 and TRBJ2-1; 9 bases align to TRBD1. The germline V gene encodes CDR1 DFQATT and CDR2 SNEGSKA (reference sequence). Trimming cost V 7 bases and J 3 bases; bases outside gene matches: 4. This CDR3 spans 13 amino acids. The CDR3 DNA reads TGCAGTGGAACGACAGGGGGCTACAATGAGCAGTTCTTC. The encoded protein is CSGTTGGYNEQFF.

The chain combines TRBV6-1 with TRBJ1-2, with D hard to call. Per germline, CDR1 MNHNS and CDR2 SASEGT. V was clipped by 8 bases and J by 6 bases, with 25 bases between them. There are 16 residues in the CDR3. The CDR3 loop is CASGGLTWAGSDGYTF. The CDR3 DNA reads as TGTGCCAGCGGAGGACTGACATGGGCGGGCTCGGATGGCTACACCTTC.

The J gene is TRBJ1-1, the V gene TRBV10-3, with D maybe TRBD1 (6 bases). Trimming took 0 bases from V and 1 from J, leaving 9 bases between them. The CDR3 has 15 amino acids. Germline V gene data show CDR1 as ENHRY and CDR2 as SYGVKD. The CDR3 DNA is TGTGCCATCAGTGAGTCGCAGGGGACGAACACTGAAGCTTTCTTT. Its translation: CAISESQGTNTEAFF.

In its sample, this clonotype was seen a few times. The chain combines TRBV15 with TRBJ2-4; tentative D call: TRBD1 (6 bases). CDR1 and CDR2 (germline): LNHNV, YYDKDF (reference sequence). Trimming left V 1 base short and J 7 bases short, with 14 bases between. The CDR3 runs to 15 residues. CDR3 region: CATSRVDRLENIQYF. For the CDR3, the DNA is TGTGCCACCAGCAGAGTAGACAGGCTGGAGAACATTCAGTACTTC.

In this sample, this clonotype turned up many times. This chain links TRBV18 with TRBJ1-4; a weak D match, TRBD1 (6 bases). The CDR3 covers 14 residues. Trimming removed 2 bases at V and 8 bases at J, with 12 bases between. Germline lookup yields CDR1 KGHSH and CDR2 LQKENI. Here the CDR3 reads CASSPGGVREKLFF. The CDR3 region has the DNA TGTGCCAGCTCACCAGGGGGCGTAAGGGAAAAACTGTTTTTT.

This clonotype has just a few counts. The chain recombines TRBV20-1 with TRBJ2-7, with 10 positions matching TRBD2. Unmatched junction bases numbered 11, after V lost 0 bases and J lost 3 bases. Germline V CDR1 and CDR2: DFQATT, SNEGSKA (reference sequence). This CDR3 has 17 amino acids. The CDR3 reads CSARDIVRAGGIYEQYF. The CDR3 nucleotides read TGCAGTGCTAGAGATATCGTTCGAGCGGGGGGGATCTACGAGCAGTACTTC.

Here the CDR3 DNA reads TGTGCCAGCAGCCGTAGCGGGGTAGACTACGAGCAGTACTTC. It translates to CASSRSGVDYEQYF. The chain recombines TRBV27 with TRBJ2-7; 8 bases match TRBD2. Per the germline V gene, CDR1 is MNHEY and CDR2 is SMNVEV (reference sequence). The ends lost 6 bases at V and 3 bases at J; junction bases unmatched: 7. The CDR3 sequence is 14 residues long.

V gene TRBV10-2 combines with J gene TRBJ1-2, with D tentatively TRBD1 (6 bases). Trimming removed 6 bases at V and 4 bases at J, with 15 bases between. This CDR3 is built from 14 residues. Germline V lookup: CDR1 WSHSY, CDR2 SAAADI. CDR3 DNA: TGCGCCAGCAGAGAGGACAGCGTAATCTATGGCTACACCTTC. Translating gives CASREDSVIYGYTF.

In this sample, this clonotype turned up a few times. The J gene is TRBJ1-5, the V gene TRBV18, with D maybe TRBD1 (5 bases). V was cut by 3 bases and J by 3 bases, with 12 bases left in between. CDR3 size: 15 residues. Per the germline V gene, CDR1 is KGHSH and CDR2 is LQKENI. The CDR3 DNA follows: TGTGCCAGCTCACCTACGGGCAGGGTCAATCAGCCCCAGCATTTT. Translation: CASSPTGRVNQPQHF.

V is TRBV29-1 and J is TRBJ1-4; D may be TRBD1 (6 bases). The V gene's germline CDR1 is SQVTM and CDR2 ANQGSEA. This CDR3 has 15 residues. The V end was cut by 6 bases, the J end by 7 bases, with 21 bases between. The DNA for the CDR3 is TGCAGCGTGAGGATTACGGGGGGCGCGAGTGAAAAACTGTTTTTT. It specifies CSVRITGGASEKLFF.